Below are 13 T cell receptor beta chains sequenced from a single sample in a study of shared clonotypes between healthy human individuals. TCRdb's table, derived via immunoSEQ multiplex PCR, lists solely in-frame clones and lacks some. The repertoire has about 490,000 clones, around 73% of them found once; the top ten carry approximately 12%. The material sequenced was PBMCs. The receptors originated from a woman in her forties in good health. Some clones in this sample may be carry-over from other donors' samples.

The V and J genes are TRBV29-1 and TRBJ2-3; the D is unclear. The V gene's germline CDR1 is SQVTM and CDR2 ANQGSEA. The CDR3 loop spans 13 amino acids. The V gene lost 0 bases and the J gene lost 0 bases, with 4 bases spanning the gap. The DNA for the CDR3 is TGCAGCGTTGAAGATCCTAGCACAGATACGCAGTATTTT. Its protein is CSVEDPSTDTQYF.

This clone occurred a few times. The CDR3 DNA is TGTGCCAGCAGTCGGGACAGGGGGCAGACCCAGTACTTC. Protein: CASSRDRGQTQYF. V is TRBV2 and J is TRBJ2-5, with TRBD1 matching over 12 bases. Per the germline V gene, CDR1 is SNHLY and CDR2 is FYNNEI. V dropped 5 bases and J dropped 6; count of bases not matched to a gene: 1. CDR3 length equals 13 residues.

The CDR3 reads CASSTQTGIETQYF. The CDR3 nucleotides are TGTGCCAGCAGCACCCAAACAGGGATCGAGACCCAGTACTTC. The V call is TRBV7-8, the J call TRBJ2-5, with D possibly TRBD1 on 6 matching bases. V lost 5 bases to trimming and J lost 5 bases, with 15 bases between them. The CDR3 has 14 amino acids. Germline V CDR1 and CDR2: SGHVS, FQNEAQ. The entire variable domain, with the rest obtained from reference TRBV7-8 and TRBJ2-5, is as follows: GAGVSQSPRYKVAKRGQDVALRCDPISGHVSLFWYQQALGQGPEFLTYFQNEAQLDKSGLPSDRFFAERPEGSVSTLKIQRTQQEDSAVYLCASSTQTGIETQYFGPGTRLLVL.

About this clone: A single base is all that separates this from a far larger clone, so a read error is likely. The chain combines TRBV27 with TRBJ1-4, with D perhaps matching TRBD1 (5 bases). The CDR3 has 16 residues. Trimming took 5 bases from V and 1 from J, leaving 14 bases between them. Per germline, CDR1 MNHEY and CDR2 SMNVEV (reference sequence). In DNA form, the CDR3 reads TGTGCCAGCAGTACGACAGAGGGCCTAACTAATGAAAAACTGTTTTTT. Protein: CASSTTEGLTNEKLFF. The full variable domain, completed using reference TRBV27 and TRBJ1-4, is EAQVTQNPRYLITVTGKKLTVTCSQNMNHEYMSWYRQDPGLGLRQIYYSMNVEVTDKGDVPEGYKVSRKEKRNFPLILESPSPNQTSLYFCASSTTEGLTNEKLFFGSGTQLSVL.

This clone was observed at least ten times. The sample contains more than one DNA sequence encoding this CDR3. The chain uses TRBV18 and TRBJ2-7; D may be TRBD2 (5 bases). With 3 bases removed from V and 6 bases from J, the gap between germline ends came to 12 bases. The CDR3 loop spans 13 amino acids. Germline lookup yields CDR1 KGHSH and CDR2 LQKENI. Here the CDR3 DNA reads TGTGCCAGCTCACCCGCTCGGACTGGCGAGCAGTACTTC. This encodes CASSPARTGEQYF.

A single count supports this clone. The J gene is TRBJ2-1, the V gene TRBV6-1; the D gene could be TRBD1 or TRBD2 (5 bases each). V dropped 4 bases and J dropped 15 bases, with 19 bases sitting between them. In germline, CDR1 is MNHNS, CDR2 SASEGT. This CDR3 contains 13 residues. Here the CDR3 reads CASSGPGPQSRFF. For the CDR3, the DNA is TGTGCCAGCAGTGGTCCGGGACCCCAATCTCGGTTCTTC.

A word on this clone: This may be a read error, as it is one base from a much larger clone. The chain carries TRBV7-9 and TRBJ2-7; the D is unclear. The CDR3 extends over 14 amino acids. Germline V gene lookup returns CDR1 SEHNR and CDR2 FQNEAQ (reference sequence). The DNA of the CDR3 is TGTGCCAGCAGCTTAGACGCTTGGTCCTACGGGCAGTACTTC. Translating it yields CASSLDAWSYGQYF.

The chain employs TRBV5-1 and TRBJ2-2, with TRBD2 identical over 11 bases. CDR3 size: 20 residues. Trimming at V came to 0 bases and at J to 2 bases, leaving 12 bases not matched to a gene. The germline CDR1 and CDR2 sequences are SGHRS and YFSETQ. The CDR3 reads CASSLALAGGWPSNTGELFF. The CDR3 DNA sequence: TGCGCCAGCAGCTTGGCCCTAGCGGGAGGTTGGCCCTCAAACACCGGGGAGCTGTTTTTT.

Comment on this clone: A far larger clone is off by one base, so a read error is likely. CDR3 DNA sequence: TGTGCCAGCAGTGACCGGGACAGGGGTTACGAGCGGTACTTC. Translating gives CASSDRDRGYERYF. The chain has TRBV25-1 and TRBJ2-5; TRBD1 agrees at 10 bases. This CDR3 spans 14 amino acids. V lost 3 bases to trimming and J lost 13 bases; unmatched junction nucleotides: 11. Germline values: CDR1 MGHDK, CDR2 SYGVNS. Full variable domain (outside the CDR3, taken from reference TRBV25-1 and TRBJ2-5): EADIYQTPRYLVIGTGKKITLECSQTMGHDKMYWYQQDPGMELHLIHYSYGVNSTEKGDLSSESTVSRIRTEHFPLTLESARPSHTSQYLCASSDRDRGYERYFGPGTRLLVL.

The rearrangement uses TRBV5-4 and TRBJ2-7, with 8 bases lining up with TRBD2. The CDR3 is 15 residues long. The trim removed 0 bases at V and 6 bases at J, leaving 8 bases unmatched. Germline assignment: CDR1 SGHNT and CDR2 YYREEE (reference sequence). The CDR3 DNA reads as TGTGCCAGCAGCTTGGTCGCGGGAGGATCATCCGAGCAGTACTTC. This encodes CASSLVAGGSSEQYF.

About this clone itself: This sample also contains other DNA sequences that code for the same CDR3. The rearrangement uses TRBV5-1 and TRBJ2-7; 9 bases match TRBD1. CDR1 is SGHRS, CDR2 YFSETQ, per germline. The trim removed 5 bases at V and 4 bases at J, leaving 7 bases unmatched. The CDR3 runs 14 residues. The CDR3 sequence: CASREGQGGYEQYF. In DNA, the CDR3 is TGCGCCAGCAGGGAGGGACAGGGTGGGTACGAGCAGTACTTC.

This sequence joins TRBV7-8 and TRBJ2-1, with 8 bases identical to TRBD2. CDR3 length: 15 amino acids. The germline gives CDR1 SGHVS, CDR2 FQNEAQ. The V gene end was trimmed by 5 bases and the J gene end by 3 bases; junction bases not matched to a gene: 6. This chain's CDR3 is CASSPGGAHYNEQFF. In nucleotides, the CDR3 is TGTGCCAGCAGCCCCGGGGGGGCACACTACAATGAGCAGTTCTTC.

The chain joins TRBV6-1 to TRBJ1-2; D not resolved. Germline CDR1 reads MNHNS; CDR2 reads SASEGT. V lost 1 base and J lost 4, with 10 bases in between. The CDR3 sequence is 14 residues long. The CDR3 is CASSEVVGVYGYTF. As DNA, the CDR3 is TGTGCCAGCAGTGAAGTGGTGGGCGTCTATGGCTACACCTTC.